These T cell receptor beta chains were read from a single sample in a study of blood T cell repertoires in COVID-19. Some clones are missing from TCRdb's copy, which holds only in-frame ones; the method was immunoSEQ multiplex PCR. The sample includes under 150,000 clones, approximately 90% seen only once; the top ten take under 3.5%. Material: peripheral blood. The receptor set was obtained from a woman aged 55-75 years with active COVID-19. The CDR3 runs from the conserved cysteine through the conserved F or W. The D gene is left open where the match is weak. Not all rows give a size; the values are once, few, many and, for expanded clones, a class.

clone_size	cdr3_length	d_call	v_call	j_call	cdr3_nt	cdr3_aa
once	15	.	TRBV28	TRBJ1-3	TGTGCCAGCAGTGCCGACTCCTACTCTGGAAACACCATATATTTT	CASSADSYSGNTIYF
once	16	TRBD2	TRBV4-2	TRBJ2-1	TGTGCCAGCAGCCAAGATGCGACGGGAGGGGGGAATGAGCAGTTCTTC	CASSQDATGGGNEQFF
.	15	.	TRBV2	TRBJ1-5	TGTGCCAGCAGGGTGTCTGAGGTTTGGAATCAGCCCCAGCATTTT	CASRVSEVWNQPQHF
.	13	TRBD1	TRBV10-3	TRBJ2-7	TGTGCCATCAAACCGGGACAGGTAGACGAGCAGTACTTC	CAIKPGQVDEQYF
.	14	.	TRBV6-5	TRBJ1-1	TGTGCCAGCAGTTACTCGGGAGGGAACACTGAAGCTTTCTTT	CASSYSGGNTEAFF
.	15	.	TRBV7-6	TRBJ2-1	TGTGCCAGCAGCTTGTTACAGTCGATGTACAATGAGCAGTTCTTC	CASSLLQSMYNEQFF
.	15	TRBD1	TRBV7-6	TRBJ2-5	TGTGCCAGCAGCTCCTCGGACAGGGATTCAAAGACCCAGTACTTC	CASSSSDRDSKTQYF
.	14	.	TRBV28	TRBJ2-3	.	CASSSSGQGNTQYF
.	17	TRBD1	TRBV6-2/TRBV6-3	TRBJ2-6	TGTGCCAGCAGTCCCTGGACAGGGCCCTCTGGGGCCAACGTCCTGACTTTC	CASSPWTGPSGANVLTF
.	14	.	TRBV2	TRBJ1-5	TGTGCCAGCAGTGAACGCGGGGACGCCCAGCCCCAGCATTTT	CASSERGDAQPQHF
.	12	.	TRBV6-1	TRBJ2-7	TGTGCCAGCAGTGAAACAGGGTACGAGCAGTACTTC	CASSETGYEQYF
.	13	.	TRBV6-5	TRBJ1-1	TGTGCCAGCAGCAGACAGGCCAGCACTGAAGCTTTCTTT	CASSRQASTEAFF
.	13	.	TRBV28	TRBJ2-1	TGTGCCAGCAGTACAAGGACAGTAACAGAGCAGTTCTTC	CASSTRTVTEQFF
.	14	.	TRBV5-6	TRBJ1-4	TGTGCCAGCAGCTTAAAGGAGGCGAATGAAAAACTGTTTTTT	CASSLKEANEKLFF
.	15	TRBD1	TRBV7-8	TRBJ1-2	TGTGCCAGCAGCCAGTGGGACAGGATGAACTATGGCTACACCTTC	CASSQWDRMNYGYTF
.	18	TRBD1	TRBV19	TRBJ2-6	TGTGCCAGTAGGCCACGGGACAGGGTGTACACTGGGGCCAACGTCCTGACTTTC	CASRPRDRVYTGANVLTF
.	14	.	TRBV6-5	TRBJ2-7	TGTGCCAGCAAAGGGCCGACAGGTTCCTACGAGCAGTACTTC	CASKGPTGSYEQYF
.	14	TRBD2	TRBV10-3	TRBJ2-3	TGTGCCATCAGCTTGGCGGGAGGGACAGATACGCAGTATTTT	CAISLAGGTDTQYF
.	14	TRBD1	TRBV6-6	TRBJ1-6	TGTGCCAGCAGCCGAGACAGGGGGAGTTCACCCCTCCACTTT	CASSRDRGSSPLHF
.	14	.	TRBV28	TRBJ2-5	TGTGCCAGCAGTTCCGGGACAACCCAAGAGACCCAGTACTTC	CASSSGTTQETQYF
.	15	.	TRBV7-2	TRBJ2-3	TGTGCCAGCAGCTTGGTGGGAGTTAGCACAGATACGCAGTATTTT	CASSLVGVSTDTQYF
.	15	TRBD1	TRBV7-9	TRBJ2-1	TGTGCCAGCAGCCTAGGACAGGGAATCCGCCGCGAGCAGTTCTTC	CASSLGQGIRREQFF
.	11	.	TRBV5-6	TRBJ1-2	TGTGCCAGCAGCTTCCTCTATGGCTACACCTTC	CASSFLYGYTF
once	16	.	TRBV3-1/TRBV3-2	TRBJ1-1	TGTGCCAGCAGCTCCCTAGCTAAGGGAGGGAGGGCTGAAGCTTTCTTT	CASSSLAKGGRAEAFF
.	14	TRBD1	TRBV28	TRBJ1-4	TGTGCCAGCAGTTTGGGGACAGGGAGGGAAAAACTGTTTTTT	CASSLGTGREKLFF
once	15	.	TRBV9	TRBJ2-2	TGTGCCAGCAGCCCCATTCAGTCTCCCAACGGGGAGCTGTTTTTT	CASSPIQSPNGELFF
.	15	TRBD2	TRBV6-4	TRBJ2-3	TGTGCCAGCAGTGTAATAGCGGGAGGCACAGATACGCAGTATTTT	CASSVIAGGTDTQYF
.	15	TRBD1	TRBV5-4	TRBJ1-6	TGTGCCAGCAGCGGGGGGACAGGGGGCTATTCACCCCTCCACTTT	CASSGGTGGYSPLHF
.	17	TRBD2	TRBV5-1	TRBJ2-7	TGCGCCAGCAGCTGGGACCCCGGACTAGCGGGAGTAAACGAGCAGTACTTC	CASSWDPGLAGVNEQYF
.	21	TRBD2	TRBV9	TRBJ2-1	TGTGCCAGCAGCGCCACACTTCCCGGGACTAGCGGGGGAAGGTCCTACAATGAGCAGTTCTTC	CASSATLPGTSGGRSYNEQFF
few	15	.	TRBV4-1	TRBJ2-5	TGCGCCAGCAGCCAAGGCGTACAGGGTAGGGAGACCCAGTACTTC	CASSQGVQGRETQYF
.	12	.	TRBV29-1	TRBJ2-2	TGCAGCGTTGGGCCGCAGACAGGGGAGCTGTTTTTT	CSVGPQTGELFF
.	14	.	TRBV19	TRBJ1-1	TGTGCCAGCGAAAAGGGGGTGCCAGGCACTGAAGCTTTCTTT	CASEKGVPGTEAFF
.	14	.	TRBV19	TRBJ1-2	TGTGCCAGTAGACGGGGGGCAGGGGATCGTGGCTACACCTTC	CASRRGAGDRGYTF
.	13	.	TRBV7-3	TRBJ2-2	TGTGCCAGCAGCTCGTCGGGACAATCGAAGCTGTTTTTT	CASSSSGQSKLFF
.	13	TRBD1	TRBV2	TRBJ2-7	TGTGCCAGCAGGACAGGGACCTGGGACGAGCAGTACTTC	CASRTGTWDEQYF